The 23 T cell receptor beta chains given below trace back to one sample, sequenced in a study of technical replicates of blood from a handful of donors. The repertoire was sequenced with immunoSEQ multiplex PCR; TCRdb's copy has only in-frame clones and lacks some. The sample has roughly 70,000 clones, approximately 90% seen once. The sequenced material came from PBMCs. These receptors were taken from a human donor in good health. Some clones in this sample may be carry-over from other donors' samples.

This chain connects TRBV10-2 to TRBJ2-7, with 13 bases fitting TRBD2. The CDR3 extends over 16 amino acids. Looked up from germline, CDR1 is WSHSY and CDR2 is SAAADI. The ends lost 3 bases at V and 6 bases at J; junction bases unmatched: 8. CDR3 region: CASSDPGLAGAIEQYF. The CDR3 DNA reads as TGCGCCAGCAGTGACCCCGGACTAGCGGGAGCCATCGAGCAGTACTTC.

CDR3 sequence reads: CSVVVSGTEAFF. The CDR3 region has the DNA TGCAGCGTTGTTGTGAGCGGCACTGAAGCTTTCTTT. V and J are TRBV29-1 and TRBJ1-1; no definite D call. The germline V and J ends were trimmed by 4 bases and 4 bases, with 10 bases remaining between them. The CDR3 is 12 amino acids. The germline V gene has CDR1 SQVTM and CDR2 ANQGSEA.

The chain employs TRBV15 and TRBJ1-3; TRBD1 is a possible D gene (5 bases). V was trimmed by 1 base and J by 3 bases, leaving 7 bases between them. The CDR3 loop spans 14 amino acids. Germline V gene data show CDR1 as LNHNV and CDR2 as YYDKDF (reference sequence). This CDR3 reads CATSRAGLGNTIYF. The DNA for the CDR3 is TGTGCCACCAGCAGAGCAGGGCTTGGAAACACCATATATTTT. Looking up the rest from reference TRBV15 and TRBJ1-3 gives the full variable domain: DAMVIQNPRYQVTQFGKPVTLSCSQTLNHNVMYWYQQKSSQAPKLLFHYYDKDFNNEADTPDNFQSRRPNTSFCFLDIRSPGLGDTAMYLCATSRAGLGNTIYFGEGSWLTVV.

V is TRBV5-1 and J is TRBJ2-3; D remains unclear. Germline V gives CDR1 SGHRS, CDR2 YFSETQ. The CDR3 length is 11 residues. Trimming removed 2 bases at V and 6 bases at J, with 4 bases between. The CDR3 DNA reads TGCGCCAGCAGCTTCAGGGATACGCAGTATTTT. It codes for CASSFRDTQYF.

The chain recombines TRBV7-9 with TRBJ1-6; D remains unclear. Trimming stripped 5 bases from V and 7 bases from J, with 18 bases between. The CDR3 sequence is 16 residues long. Germline CDR1 SEHNR, CDR2 FQNEAQ (reference sequence). This chain's CDR3 is CASSPPATGYNSPLHF. CDR3 DNA sequence: TGTGCCAGCAGCCCACCAGCGACGGGGTACAATTCACCCCTCCACTTT.

J is TRBJ2-1 and V is TRBV6-6; D is ambiguous. Germline assignment: CDR1 MNHNY and CDR2 SVGAGI (reference sequence). The V end lost 6 bases, the J end lost 10 bases, and 10 bases lay between the germline ends. The CDR3 has 11 residues. CDR3 loop: CASRVLREQFF. The CDR3 nucleotides are TGTGCCAGCAGAGTACTAAGGGAGCAGTTCTTC.

This clone appeared a single time. The V and J genes are TRBV5-1 and TRBJ2-2; D is perhaps TRBD1 (6 bases). Trimming pared 3 bases from V and 5 bases from J, leaving 14 bases between. Per the germline V gene, CDR1 is SGHRS and CDR2 is YFSETQ. The CDR3 sequence is 15 residues long. CDR3 in amino acids: CASSSTGMSTGELFF. CDR3 sequence (DNA): TGCGCCAGCAGCTCTACAGGGATGTCGACCGGGGAGCTGTTTTTT.

The rearrangement links TRBV5-4 to TRBJ1-4; D might be TRBD1 (5 bases). V gave up 4 bases and J gave up 2 bases, with 15 bases separating them. CDR3 length: 16 amino acids. Germline assignment: CDR1 SGHNT and CDR2 YYREEE (reference sequence). The CDR3 loop is CASSIQGLATNEKLFF. For the CDR3, the DNA is TGTGCCAGCAGCATCCAGGGTCTTGCGACTAATGAAAAACTGTTTTTT.

The CDR3 coding sequence is TGTGCCAGCAGGGAGTATCCCTATCGACTAGGGCAGCCCCAGCATTTT. Protein: CASREYPYRLGQPQHF. This chain connects TRBV2 to TRBJ1-5; D is unresolved. Deletions cut 6 bases from V and 7 bases from J, with 22 bases between. The CDR3 sequence is 16 residues long. CDR1 and CDR2 (germline): SNHLY, FYNNEI.

The J gene is TRBJ2-7, the V gene TRBV4-3; 9 nucleotides agree with TRBD2. The J segment lost 3 bases and the V segment lost 4 bases, leaving 7 bases of the junction unmatched. CDR1 LGHNA and CDR2 YSLEER come from the germline V gene. The length of the CDR3 is 15 residues. The CDR3 sequence is CASSRDSGGNYEQYF. CDR3 bases: TGCGCCAGCAGCCGAGATAGCGGGGGAAACTACGAGCAGTACTTC.

The chain employs TRBV5-8 and TRBJ2-7, with 8 bases fitting TRBD1. Germline V gene data show CDR1 as SGHTS and CDR2 as YDEGEE. The CDR3 sequence is 12 residues long. With 4 bases clipped from V and 6 bases from J, the junction kept 3 bases outside the gene matches. The CDR3 sequence is CASSRTGFEQYF. The CDR3 DNA reads TGTGCCAGCAGCCGGACAGGGTTCGAGCAGTACTTC.

This chain joins TRBV13 and TRBJ2-1; TRBD2 aligns across 12 bases. V lost 1 base and J lost 9; bases outside the gene matches: 4. CDR1 and CDR2 (germline): PRHDT, FYEKMQ (reference sequence). This CDR3 is built from 15 residues. The CDR3, as DNA: TGTGCCAGCAGCTTAGTACTAGCGGGGGGTACTGAGCAGTTCTTC. This translates into CASSLVLAGGTEQFF. Together with reference TRBV13 and TRBJ2-1, the CDR3 gives the full variable domain: AAGVIQSPRHLIKEKRETATLKCYPIPRHDTVYWYQQGPGQDPQFLISFYEKMQSDKGSIPDRFSAQQFSDYHSELNMSSLELGDSALYFCASSLVLAGGTEQFFGPGTRLTVL.

The CDR3 spells CASSDAGTGGTEAFF. The CDR3 DNA reads as TGTGCCAGCAGCGACGCCGGGACAGGGGGCACTGAAGCTTTCTTT. The chain links TRBV6-5 to TRBJ1-1; TRBD1 aligns across 11 bases. Germline trimming cut 6 bases from V and 4 bases from J; bases unmatched to any gene: 7. This CDR3 has 15 residues. Germline V CDR1 and CDR2: MNHEY, SVGAGI.

The chain links TRBV10-3 to TRBJ2-1, with 7 bases lining up with TRBD1. J lost 1 base, V lost 8 bases, and 5 bases had no gene match. The length of the CDR3 is 14 residues. Per the germline V gene, CDR1 is ENHRY and CDR2 is SYGVKD. The CDR3 bases are TGTGCCATCTCCCAGACAGGGTCCTACAATGAGCAGTTCTTC. Translation: CAISQTGSYNEQFF.

The chain has TRBV27 and TRBJ2-7; 10 bases map to TRBD1. CDR3 length: 15 residues. Per the germline V gene, CDR1 is MNHEY and CDR2 is SMNVEV (reference sequence). V gave up 3 bases and J gave up 4 bases; unmatched junction bases: 6. This CDR3 is CASSFGTGALYEQYF. The CDR3 nucleotides read TGTGCCAGCAGTTTTGGGACAGGGGCGTTATACGAGCAGTACTTC.

The rearrangement uses TRBV2 and TRBJ2-1; the match to TRBD2 covers 8 bases. The junction had 9 bases not matched to a gene; V was cut back by 5 bases and J by 9 bases. This CDR3 is built from 14 residues. Germline CDR1 and CDR2: SNHLY and FYNNEI. For the CDR3, the DNA is TGTGCCAGCAGTAAGCCGGGACTAGGGCTTGAGCAGTTCTTC. This codes for CASSKPGLGLEQFF.

This rearrangement joins TRBV6-5 to TRBJ2-3; D might be TRBD1 (5 bases). The germline CDR1 and CDR2 sequences are MNHEY and SVGAGI. V lost 9 bases and J 0 bases, leaving 16 bases between the germline ends. The CDR3 length is 15 residues. The CDR3 spells CASRGSIESTDTQYF. The CDR3 bases are TGTGCCAGTAGGGGTTCCATTGAGAGCACAGATACGCAGTATTTT.

The V gene is TRBV6-1, the J gene TRBJ2-7, with TRBD2 identical over 12 bases. The germline V gene encodes CDR1 MNHNS and CDR2 SASEGT. The CDR3 sequence is 13 residues long. With V trimmed by 5 bases and J by 7 bases, 3 bases remained unmatched. CDR3 sequence (DNA): TGTGCCAGCAGTAGACTAGCGGGGGAGGAGCAGTACTTC. This encodes CASSRLAGEEQYF.

The chain has TRBV2 and TRBJ1-2, with 9 bases lining up with TRBD1. From germline, CDR1 is SNHLY and CDR2 FYNNEI. The trim removed 6 bases at V and 8 bases at J, leaving 7 bases unmatched. The CDR3 spans 13 residues. CDR3 sequence (DNA): TGTGCCAGCAGCCGGGACAGGGAGAACGGCTACACCTTC. It codes for CASSRDRENGYTF. Variable domain in full (rest from reference TRBV2 and TRBJ1-2): EPEVTQTPSHQVTQMGQEVILRCVPISNHLYFYWYRQILGQKVEFLVSFYNNEISEKSEIFDDQFSVERPDGSNFTLKIRSTKLEDSAMYFCASSRDRENGYTFGSGTRLTVV.

This clone was seen just once. This rearrangement joins TRBV25-1 to TRBJ2-7; 11 nucleotides align to TRBD1. J lost 3 bases, V lost 4 bases, and 5 bases had no gene match. CDR3 length equals 15 residues. Germline assignment: CDR1 MGHDK and CDR2 SYGVNS. CDR3 in amino acids: CASSVAGTGGYEQYF. In nucleotides, the CDR3 is TGTGCCAGCAGTGTCGCCGGGACAGGGGGCTACGAGCAGTACTTC.

This clone was counted a single time. V usage is TRBV18 and J usage is TRBJ2-1, with TRBD1 matching over 7 bases. The germline V gene encodes CDR1 KGHSH and CDR2 LQKENI. This CDR3 spans 15 amino acids. V dropped 6 bases and J dropped 4; count of bases not matched to a gene: 9. The CDR3 DNA reads as TGTGCCAGCTCTCCCCGGACAGGCGATTACAATGAGCAGTTCTTC. It specifies CASSPRTGDYNEQFF.

The V call is TRBV5-6, the J call TRBJ2-3; TRBD2 might be the D (6 bases). Germline assignment: CDR1 SGHDT and CDR2 YYEEEE. The CDR3 loop spans 14 amino acids. V dropped 5 bases and J dropped 2 bases, with 12 bases sitting between them. For the CDR3, the DNA is TGTGCCAGCAGTCCGGGACTCCACACAGATACGCAGTATTTT. Translated: CASSPGLHTDTQYF.

This chain links TRBV7-8 with TRBJ2-2; D may be TRBD2 (6 bases). The CDR3 contains 14 residues. V gave up 1 base and J gave up 7 bases, with 10 bases separating them. CDR1 is SGHVS and CDR2 is FQNEAQ in the germline V gene. The CDR3 DNA reads as TGTGCCAGCAGCTTAGGTGCGGGGCGCGGGGAGCTGTTTTTT. Encoded protein: CASSLGAGRGELFF. Based on the CDR3 plus reference TRBV7-8 and TRBJ2-2, the full variable domain is GAGVSQSPRYKVAKRGQDVALRCDPISGHVSLFWYQQALGQGPEFLTYFQNEAQLDKSGLPSDRFFAERPEGSVSTLKIQRTQQEDSAVYLCASSLGAGRGELFFGEGSRLTVL.